This T cell receptor beta chain appears in the sequencing data of a study of T-cell memory formation after mild COVID-19. This clonotype was counted only a few times. V trimming: 3 bases; J trimming: 5 bases; junction bases outside the gene matches: 9. The CDR3 covers 15 residues. The germline gives CDR1 WSHSY, CDR2 SAAADI. UMIs and sample barcodes were carried by the TCR alpha and TCR beta cDNA libraries that 5'RACE produced using constant-segment primers. A single record per CDR3 protein comes from TCRdb applying MiXCR to the 5' RACE reads. The data hold about 240,000 distinct CDR3 sequences, with over 8.5% observed a single time.

V gene TRBV10-2 combines with J gene TRBJ2-5; 7 bases map to TRBD2. Material: PBMCs or a T cell subset sorted from them (not recorded which). This clonotype originated in a man in his late teens or twenties who had mild COVID-19 (a few samples of this study predate the infection). Cell type and time point are not known. CDR3 sequence reads: CASSEFGGGEETQYF. The CDR3 coding sequence is TGCGCCAGCAGTGAATTTGGCGGGGGTGAGGAGACCCAGTACTTC.